This T cell receptor beta chain was identified in a study of blood T cell repertoires in COVID-19. Study information: In each case, the material was cDNA or gDNA derived from T cells, B-cell-depleted T cells, or PBMCs.

Unmatched junction bases numbered 5, after V lost 4 bases and J lost 3 bases. The CDR3 length is 14 residues. Germline V gene sequence: CDR1 SNHLY, CDR2 FYNNEI. In the study's own analysis: By means of reference gene primer amplification, nucleated cell counts were estimated. TCRdb's table, derived via immunoSEQ multiplex PCR, lists solely in-frame clones and lacks some. Clonal size and the V and J genes are those of that table, whereas D and trimming came from the DNA. This sample yields some 150,000 clones, of which 75% to 90% are seen a single time; about 5.1% belongs to the top ten. The source of this sequence is a human donor in a cohort sampled during active COVID-19. The chain has TRBV2 and TRBJ2-5; 7 bases fit TRBD1. Sequencing was performed on peripheral blood. The CDR3: CASSAHDREETQYF. The CDR3, as DNA: TGTGCCAGCAGTGCGCATGACAGGGAAGAGACCCAGTACTTC. The variable domain in full, with the rest retrieved from reference TRBV2 and TRBJ2-5, is EPEVTQTPSHQVTQMGQEVILRCVPISNHLYFYWYRQILGQKVEFLVSFYNNEISEKSEIFDDQFSVERPDGSNFTLKIRSTKLEDSAMYFCASSAHDREETQYFGPGTRLLVL.